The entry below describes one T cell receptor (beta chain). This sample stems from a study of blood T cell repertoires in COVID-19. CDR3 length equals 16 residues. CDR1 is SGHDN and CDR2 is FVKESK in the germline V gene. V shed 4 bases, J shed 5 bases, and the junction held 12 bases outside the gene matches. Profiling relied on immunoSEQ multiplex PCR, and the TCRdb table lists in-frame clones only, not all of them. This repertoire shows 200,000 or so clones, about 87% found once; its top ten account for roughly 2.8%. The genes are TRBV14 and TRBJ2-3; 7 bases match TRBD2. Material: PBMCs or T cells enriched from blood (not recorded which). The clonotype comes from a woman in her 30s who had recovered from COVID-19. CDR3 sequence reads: CASSPLRGIQVDTQYF. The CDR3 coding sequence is TGTGCCAGCAGCCCTCTGCGGGGGATACAAGTAGATACGCAGTATTTT.